The 16 T cell receptor beta chains reported below all come from one sample, sequenced in a study of shared clonotypes between healthy human individuals. The protocol was immunoSEQ multiplex PCR, while the TCRdb copy is restricted to in-frame clones and leaves out a portion. The sample lists millions of clones; around nine tenths were seen once. What was sequenced was naive CD4+ T cells sorted from blood. The subset was: CD45RA+ positively selected. The receptors were sampled from a man aged 18 to 35 in good health.

As for this clone: Other DNA variants within this sample encode the same CDR3. The chain uses TRBV5-1 and TRBJ1-4; tentative D call: TRBD1 (5 bases). Germline V gives CDR1 SGHRS, CDR2 YFSETQ. V dropped 0 bases and J dropped 3 bases, with 9 bases sitting between them. This CDR3 spans 15 amino acids. For the CDR3, the DNA is TGCGCCAGCAGCTTGGCGGGAGGGGCTAATGAAAAACTGTTTTTT. Translation gives CASSLAGGANEKLFF.

CDR3 bases: TGTGCCAGCAGTGAACTCACAGGGGGCACTGAAGCTTTCTTT. It encodes CASSELTGGTEAFF. V is TRBV2 and J is TRBJ1-1; TRBD1 aligns across 8 bases. Germline assignment: CDR1 SNHLY and CDR2 FYNNEI. The J segment lost 4 bases and the V segment lost 2 bases, leaving 3 bases of the junction unmatched. The CDR3 contains 14 residues.

The chain couples TRBV30 to TRBJ1-3; tentative D call: TRBD1 (6 bases). The CDR3 sequence is 15 residues long. V gave up 0 bases and J gave up 6 bases, with 15 bases separating them. Germline V gives CDR1 GTSNPN, CDR2 SVGIG (reference sequence). This chain's CDR3 is CAWSVRRGRENTIYF. Here the CDR3 DNA reads TGTGCCTGGAGTGTACGCAGGGGACGAGAAAACACCATATATTTT. Filled out from reference TRBV30 and TRBJ1-3, the complete variable domain reads SQTIHQWPATLVQPVGSPLSLECTVEGTSNPNLYWYRQAAGRGLQLLFYSVGIGQISSEVPQNLSASRPQDRQFILSSKKLLLSDSGFYLCAWSVRRGRENTIYFGEGSWLTVV.

The rearrangement uses TRBV11-1 and TRBJ1-2; 9 bases map to TRBD1. The CDR3 spans 13 residues. Germline V lookup: CDR1 SGHAT, CDR2 FQDESV (reference sequence). Trimming removed 4 bases from V and 6 bases from J; junction bases left unmatched: 3. CDR3 DNA: TGTGCCAGCAGCTGGGGACAGGGTAATGGCTACACCTTC. Residues: CASSWGQGNGYTF.

V gene TRBV27 combines with J gene TRBJ1-1; possibly TRBD1 for D (5 bases). Germline assignment: CDR1 MNHEY and CDR2 SMNVEV (reference sequence). The CDR3 sequence is 15 residues long. V was shortened by 3 bases and J by 2 bases, with 13 bases between the two germline ends. The CDR3 region has the DNA TGTGCCAGCAGTTTTGGGACTGTCCACAACACTGAAGCTTTCTTT. It is translated as CASSFGTVHNTEAFF.

The V and J genes are TRBV28 and TRBJ2-1; TRBD2 agrees at 8 bases. J was trimmed by 2 bases and V by 3 bases; bases with no gene match: 3. Germline assignment: CDR1 MDHEN and CDR2 SYDVKM. The CDR3 length is 15 residues. CDR3 nucleotide sequence: TGTGCCAGCAGTTTCTTTAGCGGGGCCTACAATGAGCAGTTCTTC. It is translated as CASSFFSGAYNEQFF.

The V gene is TRBV28, the J gene TRBJ2-1; TRBD2 agrees at 7 bases. CDR1 and CDR2 (germline): MDHEN, SYDVKM. Trimming removed 6 bases from V and 0 bases from J; junction bases left unmatched: 14. The CDR3 sequence is 18 residues long. The CDR3 sequence: CASSPRPSGLSSYNEQFF. For the CDR3, the DNA is TGTGCCAGCAGCCCTCGCCCTAGCGGCTTAAGCTCCTACAATGAGCAGTTCTTC.

The rearrangement links TRBV7-9 to TRBJ2-2, with D uncertain. CDR1 and CDR2 from the germline V gene are SEHNR and FQNEAQ (reference sequence). Trimming removed 5 bases from V and 6 bases from J, with 19 bases in between. The CDR3 length is 16 residues. The CDR3 loop is CASSTRRLGIAGELFF. DNA for the CDR3: TGTGCCAGCAGCACCCGACGTTTGGGTATCGCCGGGGAGCTGTTTTTT.

The chain is built from TRBV28 and TRBJ2-7; D ambiguous. The CDR3 has 13 residues. The ends were cut back, 2 bases at V and 4 bases at J, with 9 bases in the middle. Germline CDR1 MDHEN, CDR2 SYDVKM. The CDR3 DNA reads as TGTGCCAGCAGTTTAACCAGCCCTTACGAGCAGTACTTC. It codes for CASSLTSPYEQYF.

A word on this clone: Other DNA sequences within the sample encode an identical CDR3. V gene TRBV5-1 combines with J gene TRBJ1-5; the D is unclear. Germline assignment: CDR1 SGHRS and CDR2 YFSETQ. Trimming pared 0 bases from V and 4 bases from J, leaving 8 bases between. The CDR3 is made up of 14 amino acids. The chain's CDR3 is CASSLVAGNQPQHF. CDR3 nucleotides: TGCGCCAGCAGCTTGGTGGCGGGAAATCAGCCCCAGCATTTT.

The chain is built from TRBV28 and TRBJ2-7; D possibly corresponds to TRBD2 (5 bases). The V gene's germline CDR1 is MDHEN and CDR2 SYDVKM. This CDR3 region has 12 residues. V lost 2 bases to trimming and J lost 6 bases, with 8 bases between them. The CDR3 loop is CASSLGGFEQYF. The CDR3 region has the DNA TGTGCCAGCAGTTTAGGCGGGTTCGAGCAGTACTTC. Combining the CDR3 with reference TRBV28 and TRBJ2-7 gives the whole variable domain DVKVTQSSRYLVKRTGEKVFLECVQDMDHENMFWYRQDPGLGLRLIYFSYDVKMKEKGDIPEGYSVSREKKERFSLILESASTNQTSMYLCASSLGGFEQYFGPGTRLTVT.

On this clone: This CDR3 is also generated by other DNA sequences in the sample. V usage is TRBV5-4 and J usage is TRBJ2-1, with D maybe TRBD2 (6 bases). Per germline, CDR1 SGHNT and CDR2 YYREEE (reference sequence). V lost 4 bases and J lost 0, with 11 bases in between. This CDR3 spans 15 amino acids. In nucleotides, the CDR3 is TGTGCCAGCAGCCTAGACGGGAGCTCCTACAATGAGCAGTTCTTC. Amino acids: CASSLDGSSYNEQFF. The full variable domain, completed using reference TRBV5-4 and TRBJ2-1, is ETGVTQSPTHLIKTRGQQVTLRCSSQSGHNTVSWYQQALGQGPQFIFQYYREEENGRGNFPPRFSGLQFPNYSSELNVNALELDDSALYLCASSLDGSSYNEQFFGPGTRLTVL.

This clone was observed a handful of times. This rearrangement joins TRBV6-6 to TRBJ2-7, with D perhaps TRBD2 (6 bases). Trimming removed 7 bases from V and 0 bases from J, with 10 bases in between. The CDR3 is 13 residues long. Germline CDR1 and CDR2: MNHNY and SVGAGI (reference sequence). Here the CDR3 reads CASTPGSSYEQYF. Here the CDR3 DNA reads TGTGCCAGCACCCCCGGGAGCTCCTACGAGCAGTACTTC.

This chain joins TRBV30 and TRBJ1-6, with D tentatively TRBD1 (5 bases). Trimming shortened V by 5 bases and J by 5 bases, and 19 bases separated the two germline ends. CDR3 length equals 16 residues. Germline lookup yields CDR1 GTSNPN and CDR2 SVGIG (reference sequence). The CDR3 DNA reads TGTGCCTGGGGGGGACTCCCCGGGAACGATAATTCACCCCTCCACTTT. It is translated as CAWGGLPGNDNSPLHF.

This chain uses TRBV5-4 with TRBJ2-3, with D perhaps matching TRBD2 (7 bases). The germline V gene has CDR1 SGHNT and CDR2 YYREEE (reference sequence). This CDR3 has 17 residues. V shed 3 bases and J shed 4 bases, with 21 bases lying between them. The CDR3 DNA is TGTGCCAGCAGCTCCCCCAGGGAGGGGGGGTTTGCAGATACGCAGTATTTT. Translating it yields CASSSPREGGFADTQYF. Full variable domain (rest looked up from reference TRBV5-4 and TRBJ2-3): ETGVTQSPTHLIKTRGQQVTLRCSSQSGHNTVSWYQQALGQGPQFIFQYYREEENGRGNFPPRFSGLQFPNYSSELNVNALELDDSALYLCASSSPREGGFADTQYFGPGTRLTVL.

The chain combines TRBV28 with TRBJ1-5; TRBD1 is a possible D gene (6 bases). The CDR3 has 14 residues. The germline CDR1 and CDR2 sequences are MDHEN and SYDVKM. Deletions cut 3 bases from V and 4 bases from J, with 10 bases between. Here the CDR3 DNA reads TGTGCCAGCAGTTTCAGGGGAAGGAATCAGCCCCAGCATTTT. Protein product: CASSFRGRNQPQHF.